The 26 T cell receptor beta chains below were found in one sample sequenced in a study of shared clonotypes between healthy human individuals. Profiled with immunoSEQ multiplex PCR; TCRdb holds only in-frame clones, not every one. The sample yields nearly 1,000,000 clones, around three quarters seen once. The specimen sequenced was memory CD4+ T cells sorted from blood. As for subset: CD45RA-negative fraction. These receptors came from a man aged 18 to 29 in good health.

The chain has TRBV9 and TRBJ2-2; tentatively, D is TRBD1 (5 bases). Germline CDR1 SGDLS, CDR2 YYNGEE. Trimming took 0 bases from V and 1 from J, leaving 10 bases between them. The CDR3 runs 16 residues. The CDR3: CASSVEGVKNTGELFF. The CDR3 DNA follows: TGTGCCAGCAGCGTAGAAGGGGTTAAGAACACCGGGGAGCTGTTTTTT.

This chain links TRBV4-1 with TRBJ2-7; TRBD2 matches at 8 bases. V lost 1 base to trimming and J lost 3 bases; unmatched junction nucleotides: 5. Per germline, CDR1 MGHRA and CDR2 YSYEKL. The CDR3 has 15 residues. The CDR3 is CASSQGSGGGYEQYF. The CDR3, as DNA: TGCGCCAGCAGCCAAGGCTCCGGGGGGGGCTACGAGCAGTACTTC.

The chain links TRBV28 to TRBJ2-3; TRBD2 aligns across 11 bases. Trimming removed 5 bases from V and 4 bases from J; junction bases left unmatched: 8. CDR1 and CDR2 from the germline V gene are MDHEN and SYDVKM. The CDR3 contains 16 residues. The CDR3, as DNA: TGTGCCAGCAGTATAGCGGGGGGGCCTTCCGCAGATACGCAGTATTTT. Its translation is CASSIAGGPSADTQYF.

This rearrangement joins TRBV11-1 to TRBJ2-5; TRBD1 agrees at 7 bases. V lost 0 bases to trimming and J lost 2 bases; unmatched junction nucleotides: 3. This CDR3 is built from 15 residues. Germline assignment: CDR1 SGHAT and CDR2 FQDESV (reference sequence). The CDR3 nucleotides read TGTGCCAGCAGCTTAGCCCGACAGGGTCAAGAGACCCAGTACTTC. It translates to CASSLARQGQETQYF.

This clone was detected a few times. The identical CDR3 is also encoded by other nucleotide sequences in the sample. This chain links TRBV30 with TRBJ1-2, with a weak D call TRBD1 (6 bases). The CDR3 runs to 11 residues. Trimming took off 5 bases at V and 7 bases at J, with 11 bases between the two ends. CDR1 is GTSNPN and CDR2 is SVGIG in the germline V gene (reference sequence). For the CDR3, the DNA is TGTGCCTGGTCCAAGGGGGGTGGCTACACCTTC. Translated, it gives CAWSKGGGYTF.

The gene calls are TRBV18 and TRBJ2-5; no clear D gene. The germline V gene has CDR1 KGHSH and CDR2 LQKENI. This CDR3 is built from 14 residues. V was pared by 2 bases and J by 5 bases, with 12 bases between. The CDR3 spells CASSPTGLGETQYF. CDR3 in DNA: TGTGCCAGCTCACCAACGGGTCTTGGGGAGACCCAGTACTTC.

This clone was observed once. This chain connects TRBV6-1 to TRBJ2-7, with D perhaps being TRBD1 or TRBD2 (5 bases each). There are 14 residues in the CDR3. Germline assignment: CDR1 MNHNS and CDR2 SASEGT. V was cut by 6 bases and J by 2 bases, with 14 bases left in between. CDR3 DNA: TGTGCCAGCAGCCGGGGCGGCAATACCTACGAGCAGTACTTC. It is translated as CASSRGGNTYEQYF.

This chain connects TRBV7-2 to TRBJ2-7; 12 bases fit TRBD2. The V segment lost 10 bases and the J segment 2 bases; nucleotides outside the gene matches: 6. Germline V gene data show CDR1 as SGHTA and CDR2 as FQGNSA. The CDR3 sequence is 14 residues long. The chain's CDR3 is CATQRTSGTYEQYF. The CDR3 DNA reads TGTGCCACACAGAGGACTAGCGGGACCTACGAGCAGTACTTC.

This clone was observed once. The J gene is TRBJ1-2, the V gene TRBV4-1; D gene ambiguous. This CDR3 comprises 11 residues. Germline V gives CDR1 MGHRA, CDR2 YSYEKL. V dropped 3 bases and J dropped 13 bases, with 12 bases sitting between them. The DNA of the CDR3 is TGCGCCAGCAGCCAGGCCGAGAGGGTCACCTTC. Its translation: CASSQAERVTF.

The rearrangement links TRBV21-1 to TRBJ2-7; TRBD2, the D gene given by the table, was not confirmed from the DNA. TRBV21-1 is assigned pseudogene status. CDR3 length: 18 amino acids. The CDR3 region is CASSKSPHDGWSSYEQYF. CDR3 in DNA: TGTGCCAGCAGCAAAAGTCCCCATGACGGGTGGAGCTCCTACGAGCAGTACTTC.

V usage is TRBV5-1 and J usage is TRBJ2-3; 7 bases line up with TRBD1. Trimming removed 4 bases from V and 3 bases from J; junction bases left unmatched: 5. CDR1 and CDR2 (germline): SGHRS, YFSETQ. The CDR3 totals 14 residues. The CDR3: CASSTDRETDTQYF. CDR3 sequence (DNA): TGCGCCAGCAGCACCGACAGGGAAACAGATACGCAGTATTTT. The full variable domain, in which reference TRBV5-1 and TRBJ2-3 provide the parts outside the CDR3, is KAGVTQTPRYLIKTRGQQVTLSCSPISGHRSVSWYQQTPGQGLQFLFEYFSETQRNKGNFPGRFSGRQFSNSRSEMNVSTLELGDSALYLCASSTDRETDTQYFGPGTRLTVL.

The chain links TRBV27 to TRBJ2-7; 11 bases agree with TRBD1. The trim removed 2 bases at V and 2 bases at J, leaving 8 bases unmatched. The CDR3 runs to 17 residues. In germline, CDR1 is MNHEY, CDR2 SMNVEV (reference sequence). CDR3 in amino acids: CASSLNPRGQGAYEQYF. The CDR3 DNA sequence: TGTGCCAGCAGTTTAAACCCTCGGGGACAGGGGGCCTACGAGCAGTACTTC.

This clone was seen only a few times. V is TRBV19 and J is TRBJ1-2; TRBD1 matches 7 bases. V gave up 5 bases and J gave up 4 bases; unmatched junction bases: 10. Germline values: CDR1 LNHDA, CDR2 SQIVND (reference sequence). The CDR3 is 15 residues long. Here the CDR3 DNA reads TGTGCCAGTAGTTCTACAGGGGAAGAGGTCTATGGCTACACCTTC. It codes for CASSSTGEEVYGYTF.

The chain uses TRBV25-1 and TRBJ1-6, with 8 bases identical to TRBD1. V lost 1 base and J lost 10; bases outside the gene matches: 6. The CDR3 runs to 15 residues. Germline CDR1 is MGHDK and CDR2 is SYGVNS. The CDR3 bases are TGTGCCAGCAGTGAATCAACAGGGGGGAGGTCACCCCTCCACTTT. It encodes CASSESTGGRSPLHF. Full variable domain (rest looked up from reference TRBV25-1 and TRBJ1-6): EADIYQTPRYLVIGTGKKITLECSQTMGHDKMYWYQQDPGMELHLIHYSYGVNSTEKGDLSSESTVSRIRTEHFPLTLESARPSHTSQYLCASSESTGGRSPLHFGNGTRLTVT.

The chain carries TRBV4-1 and TRBJ2-1, with no clear D. The V gene's germline CDR1 is MGHRA and CDR2 YSYEKL. V was clipped by 0 bases and J by 0 bases, with 6 bases between them. This CDR3 comprises 15 residues. CDR3 amino acids: CASSQDKGSYNEQFF. The CDR3 DNA reads as TGCGCCAGCAGCCAAGACAAGGGCTCCTACAATGAGCAGTTCTTC.

The chain recombines TRBV29-1 with TRBJ2-5, with a tentative D call TRBD2 (6 bases). Germline CDR1 reads SQVTM; CDR2 reads ANQGSEA. CDR3 length: 12 amino acids. The V end lost 3 bases, the J end lost 4 bases, and 9 bases lay between the germline ends. Here the CDR3 DNA reads TGCAGCGTTGATCGGGGAGGAGAGACCCAGTACTTC. Residues: CSVDRGGETQYF.

V and J are TRBV27 and TRBJ2-2; 10 bases match TRBD1. Germline CDR1 reads MNHEY; CDR2 reads SMNVEV (reference sequence). Germline trimming cut 8 bases from V and 4 bases from J; bases unmatched to any gene: 4. The CDR3 extends over 14 amino acids. For the CDR3, the DNA is TGTGCCAGCGGATGGACAGGGGGCACCGGGGAGCTGTTTTTT. Encoded protein: CASGWTGGTGELFF.

As for this clone: A clone one base away is much larger, so this may be a read error. This chain connects TRBV7-9 to TRBJ2-7; 10 bases are shared with TRBD2. CDR3 length: 14 residues. Germline CDR1 SEHNR, CDR2 FQNEAQ (reference sequence). After removal of 5 bases from V and 3 bases from J, the junction contained 4 bases not matched to a gene. In DNA, the CDR3 is TGTGCCAGCAGCCCCGGGACTAGCGACTACGAGCAGTACTTC. Protein sequence: CASSPGTSDYEQYF. The full variable domain, its missing parts supplied by reference TRBV7-9 and TRBJ2-7, is DTGVSQNPRHKITKRGQNVTFRCDPISEHNRLYWYRQTLGQGPEFLTYFQNEAQLEKSRLLSDRFSAERPKGSFSTLEIQRTEQGDSAMYLCASSPGTSDYEQYFGPGTRLTVT.

The V and J genes are TRBV19 and TRBJ1-1; maybe TRBD1 (5 bases). This CDR3 has 15 amino acids. Germline V gene lookup returns CDR1 LNHDA and CDR2 SQIVND (reference sequence). Trimming removed 5 bases from V and 2 bases from J, with 15 bases in between. The DNA for the CDR3 is TGTGCCAGTAGTCTCAACAGGAATTTAAACACTGAAGCTTTCTTT. Protein: CASSLNRNLNTEAFF.

This rearrangement joins TRBV19 to TRBJ1-1; D is perhaps TRBD1 (5 bases). V lost 3 bases and J lost 6, with 11 bases in between. Germline V CDR1 and CDR2: LNHDA, SQIVND (reference sequence). The CDR3 extends over 13 amino acids. In nucleotides, the CDR3 is TGTGCCAGTAGTATCAAAGGGGACGCTGAAGCTTTCTTT. It is translated as CASSIKGDAEAFF.

This clone was seen ten or more times. The chain uses TRBV15 and TRBJ2-1, with D hard to call. The CDR3 totals 14 residues. V gave up 0 bases and J gave up 5 bases, with 8 bases separating them. The V gene's germline CDR1 is LNHNV and CDR2 YYDKDF (reference sequence). CDR3 in amino acids: CATSRDRPNNEQFF. As DNA, the CDR3 is TGTGCCACCAGCAGAGATCGGCCTAACAATGAGCAGTTCTTC.

A word on this clone: Within the sample, other DNA sequences also encode this same CDR3. The V call is TRBV5-1, the J call TRBJ1-4, with D maybe TRBD1 (5 bases). The germline gives CDR1 SGHRS, CDR2 YFSETQ. This CDR3 contains 15 residues. V was clipped by 0 bases and J by 8 bases, with 14 bases between them. CDR3 loop: CASSLAGQGGEKLFF. CDR3 DNA: TGCGCCAGCAGCTTGGCGGGGCAGGGTGGGGAAAAACTGTTTTTT.

The chain recombines TRBV18 with TRBJ2-3; D possibly corresponds to TRBD2 (8 bases). The V and J ends lost 4 bases and 6 bases respectively, with 26 bases between them. This CDR3 has 18 residues. Germline V CDR1 and CDR2: KGHSH, LQKENI. The CDR3 coding sequence is TGTGCCAGCTCACGTACCGGGGGCAGCGGGAGACAGGGTGATACGCAGTATTTT. Encoded protein: CASSRTGGSGRQGDTQYF.

This clone was counted a single time. The V and J genes are TRBV15 and TRBJ1-2; the D is unclear. CDR1 and CDR2 from the germline V gene are LNHNV and YYDKDF (reference sequence). The V end was cut by 0 bases, the J end by 6 bases, with 20 bases between. The CDR3 loop spans 17 amino acids. Here the CDR3 reads CATSRDPGYIERDGYTF. The CDR3 coding sequence is TGTGCCACCAGCAGAGACCCCGGGTACATCGAGCGGGATGGCTACACCTTC. Complete variable domain (other parts from reference TRBV15 and TRBJ1-2): DAMVIQNPRYQVTQFGKPVTLSCSQTLNHNVMYWYQQKSSQAPKLLFHYYDKDFNNEADTPDNFQSRRPNTSFCFLDIRSPGLGDTAMYLCATSRDPGYIERDGYTFGSGTRLTVV.

This clone was counted once. This chain uses TRBV27 with TRBJ2-2; D gene unclear. CDR3 size: 13 residues. The V and J ends lost 4 bases and 7 bases respectively, with 10 bases between them. The germline CDR1 and CDR2 sequences are MNHEY and SMNVEV (reference sequence). CDR3 residues: CASSYRFNGELFF. The CDR3 DNA reads TGTGCCAGCAGTTACCGGTTTAACGGGGAGCTGTTTTTT.

The gene calls are TRBV30 and TRBJ1-4; D not certain. Trimming took 3 bases from V and 5 from J, leaving 7 bases between them. The CDR3 runs 12 residues. Germline-derived CDR1 and CDR2 are GTSNPN and SVGIG (reference sequence). The CDR3 protein is CAWSRSNEKLFF. DNA of the CDR3: TGTGCCTGGAGCAGATCCAATGAAAAACTGTTTTTT.